This T cell receptor (beta chain) was identified during a study of shared clonotypes between healthy human individuals. CDR3 length: 11 amino acids. V was clipped by 5 bases and J by 14 bases, with 12 bases between them. CDR1 and CDR2 (germline): MDHEN, SYDVKM. This clone was counted a few times. Method: immunoSEQ multiplex PCR; TCRdb's copy keeps in-frame clones and lacks some. The table shows 850,000 to 1,200,000 clones, with about 77% occurring only once. What was sequenced was memory CD4+ T cells sorted from blood. Specified subset: CD45RA-negative fraction. The V call is TRBV28, the J call TRBJ1-4; perhaps TRBD1 as D (5 bases). This receptor was identified in a man younger than 35 in good health. The chain's CDR3 is CASSDTGTLFF. The CDR3 nucleotides are TGTGCCAGCAGTGATACCGGGACTCTGTTTTTT.